This T cell receptor (beta chain) was identified in a study of T cell changes during pregnancy in multiple sclerosis. This CDR3 is 15 amino acids long. Germline CDR1 is LNHDA and CDR2 is SQIVND (reference sequence). J was trimmed by 5 bases and V by 8 bases; bases with no gene match: 9. The repertoire was sequenced with immunoSEQ multiplex PCR; TCRdb's copy has only in-frame clones and lacks some. The table lists about 100,000 clones, more than 90% of them singletons. The clonotype originates from a female donor with multiple sclerosis, enrolled in a pregnancy study. This sequence joins TRBV19 and TRBJ2-7; TRBD2 agrees at 13 bases. Sequencing was performed on peripheral blood, taken in the second trimester of pregnancy. This CDR3 is CASASIGLAGDEQYF. The CDR3 bases are TGTGCCAGTGCCTCTATTGGACTAGCGGGGGACGAGCAGTACTTC.